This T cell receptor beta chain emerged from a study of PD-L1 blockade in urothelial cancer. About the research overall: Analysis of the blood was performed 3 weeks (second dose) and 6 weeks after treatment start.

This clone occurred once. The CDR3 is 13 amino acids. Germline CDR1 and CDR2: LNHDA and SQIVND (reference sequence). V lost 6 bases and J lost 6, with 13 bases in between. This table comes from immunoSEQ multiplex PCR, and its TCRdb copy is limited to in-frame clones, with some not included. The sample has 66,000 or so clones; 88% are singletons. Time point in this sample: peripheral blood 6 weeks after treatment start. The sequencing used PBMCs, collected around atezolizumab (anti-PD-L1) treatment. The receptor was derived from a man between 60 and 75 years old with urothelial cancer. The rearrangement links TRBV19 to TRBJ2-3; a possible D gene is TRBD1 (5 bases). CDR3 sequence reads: CASSALRADTQYF. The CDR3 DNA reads TGTGCCAGTAGCGCACTCAGGGCCGATACGCAGTATTTT.